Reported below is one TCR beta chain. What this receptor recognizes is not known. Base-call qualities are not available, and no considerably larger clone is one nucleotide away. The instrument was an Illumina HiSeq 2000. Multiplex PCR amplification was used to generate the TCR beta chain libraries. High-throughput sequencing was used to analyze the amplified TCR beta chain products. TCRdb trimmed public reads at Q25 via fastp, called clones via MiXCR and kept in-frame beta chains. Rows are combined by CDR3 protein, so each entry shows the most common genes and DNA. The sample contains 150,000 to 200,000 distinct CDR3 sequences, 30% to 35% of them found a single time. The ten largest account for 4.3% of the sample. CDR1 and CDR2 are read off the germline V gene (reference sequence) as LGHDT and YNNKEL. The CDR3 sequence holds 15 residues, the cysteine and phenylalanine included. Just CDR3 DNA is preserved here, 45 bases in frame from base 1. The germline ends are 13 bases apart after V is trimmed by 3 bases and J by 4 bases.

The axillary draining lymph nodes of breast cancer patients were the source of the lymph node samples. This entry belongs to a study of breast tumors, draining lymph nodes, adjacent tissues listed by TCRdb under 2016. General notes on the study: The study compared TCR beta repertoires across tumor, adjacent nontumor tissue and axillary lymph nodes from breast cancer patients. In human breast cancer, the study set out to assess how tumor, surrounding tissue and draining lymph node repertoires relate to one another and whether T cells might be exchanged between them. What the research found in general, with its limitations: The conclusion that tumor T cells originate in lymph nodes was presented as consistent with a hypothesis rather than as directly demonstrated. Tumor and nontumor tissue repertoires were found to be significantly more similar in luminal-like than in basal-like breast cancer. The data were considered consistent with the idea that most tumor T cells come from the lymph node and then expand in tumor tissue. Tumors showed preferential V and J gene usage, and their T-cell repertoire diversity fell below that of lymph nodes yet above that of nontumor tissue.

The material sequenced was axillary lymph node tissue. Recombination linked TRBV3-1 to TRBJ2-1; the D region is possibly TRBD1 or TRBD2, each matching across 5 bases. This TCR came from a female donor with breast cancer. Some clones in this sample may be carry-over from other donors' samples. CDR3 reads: CASSQSYEGYNEQFF. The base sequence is TGTGCCAGCAGCCAGAGCTACGAGGGGTACAATGAGCAGTTCTTC.